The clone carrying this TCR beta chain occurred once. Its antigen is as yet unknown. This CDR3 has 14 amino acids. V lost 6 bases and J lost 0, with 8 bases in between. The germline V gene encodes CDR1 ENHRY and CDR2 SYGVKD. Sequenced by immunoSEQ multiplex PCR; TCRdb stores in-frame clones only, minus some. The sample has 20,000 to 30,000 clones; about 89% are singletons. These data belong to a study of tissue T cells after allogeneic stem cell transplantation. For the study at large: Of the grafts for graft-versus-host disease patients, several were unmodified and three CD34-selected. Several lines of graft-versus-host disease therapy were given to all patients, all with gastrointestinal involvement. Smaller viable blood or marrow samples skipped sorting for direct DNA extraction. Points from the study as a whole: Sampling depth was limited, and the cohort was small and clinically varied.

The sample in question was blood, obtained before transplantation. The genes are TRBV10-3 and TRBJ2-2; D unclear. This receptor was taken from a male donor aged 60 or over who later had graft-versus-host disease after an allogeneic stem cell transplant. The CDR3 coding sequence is TGTGCCATCAGAAGGCCCCCGAACACCGGGGAGCTGTTTTTT. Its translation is CAIRRPPNTGELFF.